Listed below are T cell receptor beta chains from one sample, sequenced in a study of blood T cells in healthy people across ages. TCRdb redid the calling of the 5' RACE reads with MiXCR, one entry per CDR3 protein. The data hold hundreds of thousands of distinct CDR3 sequences, with about 45% observed a single time. The sample comprised blood. All receptors derive from a man older than 75 in good health. The CDR3 runs from the conserved cysteine through the conserved F or W. A D gene is named only where the DNA matches it firmly. Clone sizes are given selectively: once, few, many, or a class where the clone is expanded.

length,D,V,J,size,CDR3,DNA
16,NA,TRBV6-1,TRBJ2-1,NA,CASSESSAPFYNEQFF,TGTGCCAGCAGTGAATCATCGGCTCCCTTCTACAATGAGCAGTTCTTC
14,NA,TRBV20-1,TRBJ2-1,NA,CSARYSPGYNEQFF,TGCAGTGCTAGATATAGTCCCGGGTACAATGAGCAGTTCTTC
16,NA,TRBV12-3/TRBV12-4,TRBJ2-3,once,CASSRVLQREGDTQYF,TGTGCCAGCAGTAGGGTGTTACAGCGCGAGGGAGATACGCAGTATTTT
16,TRBD2,TRBV4-2,TRBJ2-1,NA,CASSQEVTSGRAEQFF,TGTGCCAGCAGCCAAGAAGTGACTAGCGGGAGAGCTGAGCAGTTCTTC
13,NA,TRBV11-3,TRBJ2-4,few,CASSSGPPDIQYF,TGTGCCAGCAGCTCGGGGCCCCCAGACATTCAGTACTTC
17,NA,TRBV7-3,TRBJ2-1,many,CASSLRAERVSYNEQFF,TGTGCCAGCAGCTTGAGGGCGGAGCGGGTCTCCTACAATGAGCAGTTCTTC
17,NA,TRBV7-2,TRBJ2-1,few,CASSLIGQRLNDNEQFF,TGTGCCAGCAGCTTAATCGGTCAGCGGCTTAATGACAATGAGCAGTTCTTC
13,NA,TRBV20-1,TRBJ1-6,NA,CSARDGWNSPLHF,TGCAGTGCTAGGGACGGTTGGAATTCACCCCTCCACTTT
15,NA,TRBV18,TRBJ2-1,once,CASSPGIASYNEQFF,TGTGCCAGCTCACCAGGGATAGCGTCCTACAATGAGCAGTTCTTC
13,NA,TRBV7-9,TRBJ1-1,few,CASSPEGGIVAFF,TGTGCCAGCAGCCCGGAGGGGGGAATCGTAGCTTTCTTT
14,NA,TRBV20-1,TRBJ2-3,NA,CSARELVYADTQYF,TGCAGTGCTAGAGAACTAGTCTACGCAGATACGCAGTATTTT
14,NA,TRBV27,TRBJ2-7,few,CASSRDIRSYEQYF,TGTGCCAGCAGCCGGGACATACGCTCCTACGAGCAGTACTTC
14,NA,TRBV4-1,TRBJ2-5,NA,CPQRMGRLGETQYF,TGCCCACAGCGTATGGGCAGGTTGGGAGAGACCCAGTACTTC
14,TRBD2,TRBV12-3/TRBV12-4,TRBJ2-5,NA,CASSAAGGLETQYF,TGTGCCAGCAGCGCGGCGGGAGGGCTGGAGACCCAGTACTTC
13,NA,TRBV29-1,TRBJ2-3,NA,CSVDGDVSDTQYF,TGCAGCGTTGATGGGGACGTGTCAGATACGCAGTATTTT
18,NA,TRBV15,TRBJ2-3,NA,CATSRDVRAAGYTDTQYF,TGTGCCACCAGCAGAGATGTGCGAGCGGCTGGTTACACAGATACGCAGTATTTT
15,TRBD2,TRBV11-2,TRBJ2-1,NA,CASSPREGRANEQFF,TGTGCCAGCAGCCCCCGGGAAGGGAGGGCAAATGAGCAGTTCTTC
12,NA,TRBV29-1,TRBJ2-7,many,CSVAAGPYEQYF,TGCAGCGTTGCGGCCGGACCTTACGAGCAGTACTTC
14,TRBD1,TRBV29-1,TRBJ2-7,NA,CSVRKTGEGYEQYF,TGCAGCGTACGCAAGACAGGGGAAGGGTACGAGCAGTACTTC
13,NA,TRBV9,TRBJ1-6,many,CASSDDRLSPLHF,TGTGCCAGCAGCGATGACAGGCTTTCACCCCTCCACTTT
15,TRBD2,TRBV9,TRBJ2-7,few,CASSSSASGRVEQYF,TGTGCCAGCAGCTCATCCGCTAGCGGGAGGGTCGAGCAGTACTTC
14,TRBD1,TRBV5-1,TRBJ1-2,few,CASSSVGTGSGYTF,TGCGCCAGCAGCTCGGTTGGGACAGGGTCCGGCTACACCTTC
15,NA,TRBV12-3/TRBV12-4,TRBJ2-1,few,CASSDTASPHNEQFF,TGTGCCAGCAGTGACACAGCTAGCCCACACAATGAGCAGTTCTTC
13,NA,TRBV20-1,TRBJ2-5,NA,CSALANLEETQYF,TGCAGTGCACTCGCGAACCTAGAAGAGACCCAGTACTTC
15,TRBD1,TRBV4-2,TRBJ2-1,many,CASSRGQADRNEQFF,TGTGCCAGCAGCCGGGGACAGGCCGATAGGAATGAGCAGTTCTTC
15,TRBD1,TRBV3-1,TRBJ1-4,NA,CATRQGIATNEKLFF,TGTGCCACTAGACAGGGGATTGCAACTAATGAAAAACTGTTTTTT
14,NA,TRBV7-2,TRBJ2-7,NA,CASSLPPGQTEQYF,TGTGCCAGCAGCTTACCGCCCGGGCAAACCGAGCAGTACTTC
15,NA,TRBV10-3,TRBJ2-4,few,CAISDGSGAKNIQYF,TGTGCCATCAGTGATGGATCGGGGGCCAAAAACATTCAGTACTTC